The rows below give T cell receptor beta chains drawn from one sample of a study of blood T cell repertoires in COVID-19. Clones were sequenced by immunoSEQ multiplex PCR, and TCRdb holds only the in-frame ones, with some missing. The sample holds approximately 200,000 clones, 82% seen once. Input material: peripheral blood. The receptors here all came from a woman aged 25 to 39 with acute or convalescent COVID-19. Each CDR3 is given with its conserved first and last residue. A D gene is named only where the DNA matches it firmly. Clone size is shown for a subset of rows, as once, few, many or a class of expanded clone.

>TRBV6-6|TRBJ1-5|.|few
CASSLDGLPGPQHF
TGTGCCAGCAGTCTCGACGGACTCCCCGGGCCCCAGCATTTT
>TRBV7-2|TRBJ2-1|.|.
CASFRVHREQFF
TGTGCCAGCTTCCGGGTTCACCGTGAGCAGTTCTTC
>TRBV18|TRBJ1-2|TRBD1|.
CASSPLDRGNYGYTF
TGTGCCAGCTCACCCTTGGACAGGGGAAACTATGGCTACACCTTC
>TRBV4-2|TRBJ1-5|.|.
CASSQDRGYSNQPQHF
TGTGCCAGCAGCCAAGACAGGGGTTATAGCAATCAGCCCCAGCATTTT
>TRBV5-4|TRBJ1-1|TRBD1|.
CASSSDRKGMNTEAFF
TGTGCCAGCAGCTCGGACAGGAAAGGCATGAACACTGAAGCTTTCTTT
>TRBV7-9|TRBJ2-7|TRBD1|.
CASSLGTGVRYEQYF
TGTGCCAGCAGCTTAGGTACAGGGGTTCGCTACGAGCAGTACTTC
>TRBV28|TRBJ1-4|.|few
CASSSPGSHEKLFF
TGTGCCAGCAGCTCCCCGGGAAGTCATGAAAAACTGTTTTTT
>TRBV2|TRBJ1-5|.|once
CASSALLGVGGNQPQHF
TGTGCCAGCAGTGCCCTTTTAGGGGTAGGAGGCAATCAGCCCCAGCATTTT
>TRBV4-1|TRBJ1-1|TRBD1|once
CASSHAGTGGTEAFF
TGCGCCAGCAGCCACGCCGGGACAGGGGGTACTGAAGCTTTCTTT
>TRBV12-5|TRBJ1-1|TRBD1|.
CASGLTGTGGVRTEAFF
TGTGCTAGTGGTTTGACCGGGACAGGGGGCGTGAGAACTGAAGCTTTCTTT
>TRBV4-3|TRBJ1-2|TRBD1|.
CASSQERTGSESYTF
TGCGCCAGCAGCCAAGAGAGGACAGGGAGTGAAAGCTACACCTTC
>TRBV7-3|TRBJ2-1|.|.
CASSSRIDEQFF
TGTGCCAGCAGCTCGCGAATCGATGAGCAGTTCTTC
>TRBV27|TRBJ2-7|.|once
CASSLSRGGDEQYF
TGTGCCAGCAGCCTCTCACGGGGAGGAGACGAGCAGTACTTC
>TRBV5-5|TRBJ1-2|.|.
CASSLWAEANYGYTF
TGTGCCAGCAGCTTGTGGGCCGAAGCAAACTATGGCTACACCTTC
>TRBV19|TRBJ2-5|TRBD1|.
CASSLTGRMDQETQYF
TGTGCCAGTAGCCTGACAGGGCGGATGGATCAAGAGACCCAGTACTTC
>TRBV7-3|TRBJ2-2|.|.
CASSDDRITGELFF
TGTGCCAGCAGCGATGACAGGATTACCGGGGAGCTGTTTTTT
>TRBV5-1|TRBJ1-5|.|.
CASSLGTDNQPQHF
TGCGCCAGCAGCTTGGGCACAGACAATCAGCCCCAGCATTTT
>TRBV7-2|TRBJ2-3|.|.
CASSLVLGENTQYF
TGTGCCAGCAGCTTAGTTCTGGGAGAGAATACGCAGTATTTT
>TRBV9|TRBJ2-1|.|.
CASSAGLRSSEQFF
TGTGCCAGCAGCGCCGGACTGCGAAGCAGTGAGCAGTTCTTC
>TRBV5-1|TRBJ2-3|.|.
CASSFAVGGTDTQYF
TGCGCCAGCAGCTTTGCAGTGGGAGGCACAGATACGCAGTATTTT
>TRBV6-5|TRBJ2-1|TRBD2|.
CASSLLRGGNEQFF
TGTGCCAGCAGCCTACTCCGGGGGGGCAATGAGCAGTTCTTC
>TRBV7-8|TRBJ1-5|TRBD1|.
CASSGDRGGQPQHF
TGTGCCAGCAGCGGAGACAGGGGTGGTCAGCCCCAGCATTTT
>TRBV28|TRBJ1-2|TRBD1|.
CASSFTIDRGSRINYGYTF
TGTGCCAGCAGTTTTACCATCGACAGGGGGTCCCGGATTAACTATGGCTACACCTTC
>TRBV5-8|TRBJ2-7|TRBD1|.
CASSWRQGPEQYF
TGTGCCAGCAGCTGGAGACAGGGCCCCGAGCAGTACTTC
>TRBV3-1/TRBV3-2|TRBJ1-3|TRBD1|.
CASSHYRDSNGNTIYF
TGTGCCAGCAGCCATTACCGGGACAGTAATGGAAACACCATATATTTT
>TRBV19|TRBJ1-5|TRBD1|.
CASTLLQGRLGNQPQHF
TGTGCCAGTACCCTACTACAGGGGCGGTTGGGCAATCAGCCCCAGCATTTT
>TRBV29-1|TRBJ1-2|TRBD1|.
CSAEGGTGNYGYTF
TGCAGCGCCGAGGGCGGGACAGGGAACTATGGCTACACCTTC
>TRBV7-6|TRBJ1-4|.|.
CASSSLPTSPLRGANEKLFF
TGTGCCAGCAGCTCACTCCCAACCTCCCCTTTGCGGGGAGCTAATGAAAAACTGTTTTTT
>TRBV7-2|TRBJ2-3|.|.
CASSLALSPGVDTQYF
TGTGCCAGCAGCTTAGCGCTTTCTCCGGGGGTAGATACGCAGTATTTT
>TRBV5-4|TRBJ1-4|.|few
CASSSRTELNEKLFF
TGTGCCAGCAGCTCCCGGACAGAGCTTAATGAAAAACTGTTTTTT
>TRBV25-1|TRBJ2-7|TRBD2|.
CASSVGLAGATEQYF
TGTGCCAGCAGTGTCGGACTAGCGGGAGCTACCGAGCAGTACTTC